This T cell receptor (beta chain) is drawn from a study of beta chain features in type 1 diabetes. Background on the study: What patients shared with healthy donors was a similar profile of age, gender and cell yields. Study-wide findings and caveats: Shorter TCRB CDR3s, moderately but significantly so, marked every one of the four CD4+ subsets in Type 1 diabetes patients.

The sequenced template was cDNA made from the entire isolated RNA. The method was immunoSEQ multiplex PCR; TCRdb's version includes in-frame clones alone and lacks a portion of them. Found here are 220,000 or so clones, roughly 70% of them singletons; the top ten hold around 0.057%. Naive, central memory, regulatory and stem cell-like memory cells within the CD4+ compartment were sorted using CD45RO/CCR7/CD25/CD127/CD95/CD27. Trimming removed 7 bases at V and 1 base at J, with 9 bases between. This CDR3 has 14 residues. CDR1 and CDR2 from the germline V gene are SGHNT and YYREEE (reference sequence). In regard to this clone: Its specificity is not known.

The receptor was derived from a man between 25 and 39 years old in good health. V gene TRBV5-4 combines with J gene TRBJ2-6; no clear D gene. The specimen was naive CD4+ T cells from blood. CDR3 loop: CASLSASGANVLTF. In nucleotides, the CDR3 is TGTGCCAGCCTCTCAGCTTCTGGGGCCAACGTCCTGACTTTC. Looking up the rest from reference TRBV5-4 and TRBJ2-6 gives the full variable domain: ETGVTQSPTHLIKTRGQQVTLRCSSQSGHNTVSWYQQALGQGPQFIFQYYREEENGRGNFPPRFSGLQFPNYSSELNVNALELDDSALYLCASLSASGANVLTFGAGSRLTVL.